The T cell receptor (beta chain) described here comes from a study of PD-L1 blockade in urothelial cancer. Study information: The patients' atezolizumab therapy, 1,200 mg intravenously every 3 weeks, started at some point between 2014 and 2016. Median T cell yield from blood was fewer than 150,000. Researchers looked at the blood 3 weeks (second dose) and 6 weeks after treatment began.

This clone occurred once. The CDR3 is made up of 11 amino acids. V was pared by 5 bases and J by 4 bases, with 5 bases between. CDR1 SEHNR and CDR2 FQNEAQ come from the germline V gene (reference sequence). Sequencing was performed with immunoSEQ multiplex PCR; in TCRdb, only in-frame clones are kept and a portion is missing. The sample carries 45,000 to 50,000 clones, roughly 80% recorded once. The sample's time point: peripheral blood 6 weeks after treatment start. The sample in question was PBMCs, obtained around atezolizumab (anti-PD-L1) treatment. This chain joins TRBV7-9 and TRBJ2-5; no clear D. The clonotype was recovered from a man between 65 and 80 years old with urothelial cancer. CDR3 amino acids: CASSPGETQYF. CDR3 nucleotide sequence: TGTGCCAGCAGCCCCGGAGAGACCCAGTACTTC.